The clone carrying this T cell receptor (beta chain) ranks as medium-sized. Its matching antigen is unknown. As for time point: sample taken at primary tumor resection. This sample was taken from a study of spatial heterogeneity in lung cancer. MiXCR was run by TCRdb on the 5' RACE reads, yielding one entry per CDR3 protein. The table has approximately 5,000 distinct CDR3 sequences, roughly 8% seen once; the top ten hold 30% to 40%. The CDR3 runs to 14 residues. V shed 2 bases and J shed 4 bases, with 11 bases lying between them. Looked up from germline, CDR1 is MNHEY and CDR2 is SVGAGI. Study outcomes and limitations: Tumor mutation counts were tracked by expanded intratumoral alpha and beta TCR counts.

The TCR was taken from a female donor with early-stage non-small cell lung cancer. This material consisted of lung tumor tissue, taken at surgery. V and J are TRBV6-5 and TRBJ1-1; D uncertain. CDR3 amino acids: CASSYSGELTEAFF. DNA of the CDR3: TGTGCCAGCAGTTACAGTGGGGAGCTCACTGAAGCTTTCTTT.